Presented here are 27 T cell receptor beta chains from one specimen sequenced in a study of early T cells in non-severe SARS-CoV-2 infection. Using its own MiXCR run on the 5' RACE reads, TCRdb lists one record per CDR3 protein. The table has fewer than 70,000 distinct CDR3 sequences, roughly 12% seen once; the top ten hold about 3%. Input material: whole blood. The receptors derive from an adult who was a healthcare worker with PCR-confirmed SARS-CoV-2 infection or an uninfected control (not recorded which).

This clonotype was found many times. DNA for the CDR3: TGTGCCAGCAGCCGTGGTGGAGGCACTGAAGCTTTCTTT. Its protein is CASSRGGGTEAFF. The gene calls are TRBV7-6 and TRBJ1-1; D not certain. The CDR3 loop spans 13 amino acids. V lost 5 bases, J lost 4 bases, and 11 bases lay in between. CDR1 and CDR2 (germline): SGHVS, FNYEAQ.

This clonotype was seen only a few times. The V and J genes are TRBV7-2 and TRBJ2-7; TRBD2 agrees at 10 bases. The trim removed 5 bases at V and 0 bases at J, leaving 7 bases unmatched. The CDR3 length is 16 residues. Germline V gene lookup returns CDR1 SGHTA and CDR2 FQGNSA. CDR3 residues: CASSPWPSGSSYEQYF. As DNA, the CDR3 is TGTGCCAGCAGCCCCTGGCCTAGCGGGAGCTCCTACGAGCAGTACTTC.

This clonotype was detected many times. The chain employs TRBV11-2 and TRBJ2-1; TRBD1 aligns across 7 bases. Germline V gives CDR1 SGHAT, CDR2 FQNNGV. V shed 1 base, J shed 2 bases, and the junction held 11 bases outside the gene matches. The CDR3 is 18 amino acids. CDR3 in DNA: TGTGCCAGCAGCTTAGGAATAGGTTGGCAGGGGGCCTACAATGAGCAGTTCTTC. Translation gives CASSLGIGWQGAYNEQFF.

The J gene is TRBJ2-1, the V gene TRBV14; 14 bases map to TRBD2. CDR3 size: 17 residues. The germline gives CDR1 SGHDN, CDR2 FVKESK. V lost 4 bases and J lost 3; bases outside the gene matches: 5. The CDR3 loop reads CASSPGLAGVFYNEQFF. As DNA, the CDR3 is TGTGCCAGCAGCCCGGGACTAGCGGGAGTCTTCTACAATGAGCAGTTCTTC.

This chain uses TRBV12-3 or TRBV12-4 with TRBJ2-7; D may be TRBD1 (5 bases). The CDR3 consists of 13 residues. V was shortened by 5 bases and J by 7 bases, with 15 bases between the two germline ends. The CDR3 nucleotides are TGTGCCAGCAGTCCGCGGACACCTTTGGAGCAGTACTTC. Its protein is CASSPRTPLEQYF.

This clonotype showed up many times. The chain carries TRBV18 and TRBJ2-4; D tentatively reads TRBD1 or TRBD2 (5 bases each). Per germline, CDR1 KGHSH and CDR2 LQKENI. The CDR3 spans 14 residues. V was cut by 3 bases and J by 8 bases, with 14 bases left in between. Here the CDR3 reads CASSPGTTPYIQYF. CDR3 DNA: TGTGCCAGCTCACCGGGGACCACTCCCTACATTCAGTACTTC.

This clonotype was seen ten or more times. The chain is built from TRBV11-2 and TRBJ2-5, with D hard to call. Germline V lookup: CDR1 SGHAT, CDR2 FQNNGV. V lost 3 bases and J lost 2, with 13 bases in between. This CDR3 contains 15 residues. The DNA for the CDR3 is TGTGCCAGCAGCTTGCTCATCACCTTTCAAGAGACCCAGTACTTC. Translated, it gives CASSLLITFQETQYF.

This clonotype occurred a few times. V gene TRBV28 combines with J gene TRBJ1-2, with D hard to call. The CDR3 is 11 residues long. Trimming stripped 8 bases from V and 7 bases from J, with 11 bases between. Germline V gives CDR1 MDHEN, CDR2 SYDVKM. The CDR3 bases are TGTGCCAGCGGAGATTATGCTGGCTACACCTTC. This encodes CASGDYAGYTF.

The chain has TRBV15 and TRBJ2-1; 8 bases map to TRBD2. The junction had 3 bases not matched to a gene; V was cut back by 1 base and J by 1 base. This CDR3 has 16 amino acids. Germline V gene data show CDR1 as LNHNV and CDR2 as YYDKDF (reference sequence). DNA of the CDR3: TGTGCCACCAGCAGAGGAGGCGGGAGGTCCTACAATGAGCAGTTCTTC. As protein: CATSRGGGRSYNEQFF.

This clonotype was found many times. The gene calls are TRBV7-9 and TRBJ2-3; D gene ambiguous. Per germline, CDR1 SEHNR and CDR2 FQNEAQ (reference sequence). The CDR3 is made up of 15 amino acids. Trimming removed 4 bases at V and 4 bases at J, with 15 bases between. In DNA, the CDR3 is TGTGCCAGCAGCTCCTGGCTGGGTAGGCCAGATACGCAGTATTTT. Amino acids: CASSSWLGRPDTQYF.

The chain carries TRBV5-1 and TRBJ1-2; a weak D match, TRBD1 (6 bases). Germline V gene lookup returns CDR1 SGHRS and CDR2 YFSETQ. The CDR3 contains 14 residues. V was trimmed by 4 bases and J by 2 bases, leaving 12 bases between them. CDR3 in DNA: TGCGCCAGCAGCAAAGACAGGATGAACTATGGCTACACCTTC. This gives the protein CASSKDRMNYGYTF.

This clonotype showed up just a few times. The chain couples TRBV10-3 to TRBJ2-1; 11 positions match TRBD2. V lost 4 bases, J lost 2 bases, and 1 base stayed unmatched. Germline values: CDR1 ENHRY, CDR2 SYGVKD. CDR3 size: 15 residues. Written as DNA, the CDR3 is TGTGCCATCAGTGGTAGCGGGGGGGCCTACAATGAGCAGTTCTTC. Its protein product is CAISGSGGAYNEQFF.

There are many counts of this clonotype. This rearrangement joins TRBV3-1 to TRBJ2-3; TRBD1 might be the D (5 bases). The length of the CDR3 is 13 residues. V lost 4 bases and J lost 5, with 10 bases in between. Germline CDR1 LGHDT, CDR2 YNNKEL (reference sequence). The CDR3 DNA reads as TGTGCCAGCAGCCCACGACAGCTAGATACGCAGTATTTT. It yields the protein CASSPRQLDTQYF.

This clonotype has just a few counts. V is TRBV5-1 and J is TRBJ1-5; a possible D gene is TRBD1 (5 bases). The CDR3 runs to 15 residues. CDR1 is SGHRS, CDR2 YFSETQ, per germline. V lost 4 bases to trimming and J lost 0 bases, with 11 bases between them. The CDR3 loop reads CASSQGTDSNQPQHF. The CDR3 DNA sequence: TGCGCCAGCAGCCAAGGGACGGATAGCAATCAGCCCCAGCATTTT.

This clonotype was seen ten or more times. The CDR3 region has the DNA TGTGCCAGCGCTAGTACCGTGGAGACCCAGTACTTC. The encoded protein is CASASTVETQYF. The V gene is TRBV6-1, the J gene TRBJ2-5; no definite D call. This CDR3 has 12 amino acids. V was cut by 8 bases and J by 5 bases, with 12 bases left in between. Germline V gene lookup returns CDR1 MNHNS and CDR2 SASEGT.

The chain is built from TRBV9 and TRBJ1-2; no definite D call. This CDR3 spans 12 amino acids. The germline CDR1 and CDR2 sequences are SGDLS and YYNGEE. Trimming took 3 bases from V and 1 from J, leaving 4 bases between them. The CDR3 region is CASSGINYGYTF. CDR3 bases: TGTGCCAGCAGCGGAATTAACTATGGCTACACCTTC.

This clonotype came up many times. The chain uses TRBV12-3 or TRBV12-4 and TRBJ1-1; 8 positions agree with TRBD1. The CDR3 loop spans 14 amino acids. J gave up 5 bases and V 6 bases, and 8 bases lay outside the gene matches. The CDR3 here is CASSSGQGITEAFF. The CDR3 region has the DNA TGTGCCAGCAGCAGTGGACAGGGTATAACTGAAGCTTTCTTT.

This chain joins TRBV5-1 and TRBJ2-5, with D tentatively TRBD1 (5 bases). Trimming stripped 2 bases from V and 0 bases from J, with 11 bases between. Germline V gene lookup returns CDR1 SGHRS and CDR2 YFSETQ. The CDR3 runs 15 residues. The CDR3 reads CASSLLQGNQETQYF. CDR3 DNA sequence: TGCGCCAGCAGCTTACTTCAGGGAAACCAAGAGACCCAGTACTTC.

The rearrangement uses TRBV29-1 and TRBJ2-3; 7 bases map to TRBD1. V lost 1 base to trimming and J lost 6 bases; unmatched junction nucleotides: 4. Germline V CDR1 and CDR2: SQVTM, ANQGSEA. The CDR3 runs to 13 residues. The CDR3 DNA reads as TGCAGCGTTGAAGTGGGCAGGGGGGATACGCAGTATTTT. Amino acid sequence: CSVEVGRGDTQYF.

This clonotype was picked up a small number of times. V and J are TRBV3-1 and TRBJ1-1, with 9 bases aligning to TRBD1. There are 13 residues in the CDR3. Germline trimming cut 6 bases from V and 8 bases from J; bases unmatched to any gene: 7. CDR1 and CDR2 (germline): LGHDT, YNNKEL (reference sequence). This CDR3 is CASRTGQGREAFF. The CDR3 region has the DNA TGTGCCAGCAGAACCGGACAGGGGCGCGAAGCTTTCTTT.

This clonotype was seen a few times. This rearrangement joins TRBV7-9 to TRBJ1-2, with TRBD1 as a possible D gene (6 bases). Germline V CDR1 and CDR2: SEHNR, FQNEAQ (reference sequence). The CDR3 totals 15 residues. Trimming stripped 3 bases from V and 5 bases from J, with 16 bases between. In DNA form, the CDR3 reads TGTGCCAGCAGCTTTCCCTCCGAGGGGGTGTATGGCTACACCTTC. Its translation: CASSFPSEGVYGYTF.

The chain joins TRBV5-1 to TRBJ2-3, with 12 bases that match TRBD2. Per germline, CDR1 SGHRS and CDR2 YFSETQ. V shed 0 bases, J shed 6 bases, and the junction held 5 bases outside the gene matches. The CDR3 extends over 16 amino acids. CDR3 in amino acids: CASSLATSGGFDTQYF. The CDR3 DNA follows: TGCGCCAGCAGCTTGGCGACTAGCGGGGGTTTTGATACGCAGTATTTT.

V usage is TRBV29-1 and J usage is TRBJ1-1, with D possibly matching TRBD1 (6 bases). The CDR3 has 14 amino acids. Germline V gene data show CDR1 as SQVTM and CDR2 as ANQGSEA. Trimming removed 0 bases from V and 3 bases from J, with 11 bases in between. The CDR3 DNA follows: TGCAGCGTTGAAGATCTTCGGGGGCACACTGAAGCTTTCTTT. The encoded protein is CSVEDLRGHTEAFF.

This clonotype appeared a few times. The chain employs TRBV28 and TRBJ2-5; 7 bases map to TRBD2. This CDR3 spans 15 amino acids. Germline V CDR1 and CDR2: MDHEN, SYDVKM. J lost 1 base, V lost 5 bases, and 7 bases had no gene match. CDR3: CASSRPRGSQETQYF. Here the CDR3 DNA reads TGTGCCAGCAGTCGCCCGCGGGGGTCCCAAGAGACCCAGTACTTC.

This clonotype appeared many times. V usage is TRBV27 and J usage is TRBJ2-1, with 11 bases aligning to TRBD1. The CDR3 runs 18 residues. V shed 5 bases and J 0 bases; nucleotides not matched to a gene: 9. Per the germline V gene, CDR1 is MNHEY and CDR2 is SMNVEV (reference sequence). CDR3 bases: TGTGCCAGCAGTGGCGGGACAGGGGGACGGAGCTCCTACAATGAGCAGTTCTTC. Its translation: CASSGGTGGRSSYNEQFF.

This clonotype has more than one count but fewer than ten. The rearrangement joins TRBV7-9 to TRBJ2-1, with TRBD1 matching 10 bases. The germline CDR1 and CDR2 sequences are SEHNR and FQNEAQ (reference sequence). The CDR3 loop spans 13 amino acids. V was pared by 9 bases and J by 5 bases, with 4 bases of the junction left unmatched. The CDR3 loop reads CARGDRGDNEQFF. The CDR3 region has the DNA TGTGCCAGGGGGGACAGGGGTGACAATGAGCAGTTCTTC.

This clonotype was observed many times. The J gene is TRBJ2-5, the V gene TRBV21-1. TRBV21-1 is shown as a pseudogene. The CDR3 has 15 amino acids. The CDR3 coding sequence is TGTGCCAGCAGCAACGACGGAACTCGCAGGGAGACCCAGTACTTC. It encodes CASSNDGTRRETQYF.